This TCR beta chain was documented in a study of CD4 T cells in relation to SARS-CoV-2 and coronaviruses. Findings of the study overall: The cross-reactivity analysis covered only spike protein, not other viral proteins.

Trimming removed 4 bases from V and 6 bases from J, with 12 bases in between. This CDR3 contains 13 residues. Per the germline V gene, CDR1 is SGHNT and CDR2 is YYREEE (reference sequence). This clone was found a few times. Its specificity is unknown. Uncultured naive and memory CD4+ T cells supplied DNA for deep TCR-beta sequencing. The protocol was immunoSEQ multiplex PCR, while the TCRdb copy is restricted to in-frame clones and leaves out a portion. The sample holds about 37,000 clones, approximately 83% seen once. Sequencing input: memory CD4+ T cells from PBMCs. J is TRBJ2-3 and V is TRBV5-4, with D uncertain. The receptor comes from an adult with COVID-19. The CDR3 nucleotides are TGTGCCAGCAGCCCCCCCGATACCGATACGCAGTATTTT. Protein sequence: CASSPPDTDTQYF.